One sample yielded the 13 T cell receptor beta chains listed below, sequenced in a study of blood T cells in healthy people across ages. Primers used in a second PCR of roughly 6 to 11 cycles were a sample-barcoded 5' primer and a J-beta primer mix. TCRdb ran MiXCR on the 5' RACE reads and lists one entry per CDR3 protein. Among hundreds of thousands of distinct CDR3 sequences listed, roughly 44% were seen once. Sequenced: blood. The receptor set was obtained from a man aged 55 to 70 in good health.

This clonotype was recorded a few times. At one end the junction does not follow the germline gene, possibly because of a read error. The V gene is TRBV7-6, the J gene TRBJ2-4, with D possibly being TRBD2 (5 bases). Germline V gene data show CDR1 as SGHVS and CDR2 as FNYEAQ. CDR3 length: 16 amino acids. CDR3 in amino acids: CASSLATQGPRSRQYF. The CDR3 DNA sequence: TGTGCCAGTAGCTTAGCGACGCAAGGTCCTCGGTCGCGGCAGTACTTC.

The chain is built from TRBV3-1 and TRBJ1-6; D unclear. Trimming took 3 bases from V and 7 from J, leaving 7 bases between them. The germline V gene encodes CDR1 LGHDT and CDR2 YNNKEL (reference sequence). The CDR3 totals 13 residues. The CDR3 is CASSQTDNSPLHF. CDR3 nucleotide sequence: TGTGCCAGCAGCCAGACCGACAATTCACCCCTCCACTTT.

The V call is TRBV27, the J call TRBJ2-7, with TRBD2 matching over 7 bases. V was pared by 10 bases and J by 7 bases, with 13 bases of the junction left unmatched. Germline loops: CDR1 MNHEY, CDR2 SMNVEV (reference sequence). This CDR3 contains 13 residues. This chain's CDR3 is CATERGTYNEQYF. The DNA for the CDR3 is TGTGCCACCGAGCGGGGAACCTACAATGAGCAGTACTTC.

A remark on this clonotype: Compared with germline, one end of the junction differs, possibly owing to a read error. The chain joins TRBV27 to TRBJ2-5, with D possibly matching TRBD1 (6 bases). Germline CDR1 MNHEY, CDR2 SMNVEV (reference sequence). There are 19 residues in the CDR3. The CDR3 spells CARRRAGARRPTSQETQYF. The CDR3 coding sequence is TGTGCCCGCAGACGTGCAGGGGCTCGCCGACCTACCTCCCAAGAGACCCAGTACTTC.

V and J are TRBV3-1 and TRBJ2-7, with D tentatively TRBD1 (6 bases). The CDR3 contains 13 residues. CDR1 is LGHDT and CDR2 is YNNKEL in the germline V gene (reference sequence). Trimming removed 11 bases at V and 2 bases at J, with 16 bases between. CDR3 DNA: TGTGCCGGCCTGGACAGTCGGACCTACGAGCAGTACTTC. Its translation is CAGLDSRTYEQYF.

There are many counts of this clonotype. The rearrangement links TRBV5-6 to TRBJ1-2, with D hard to call. The CDR3 extends over 11 amino acids. Germline CDR1 SGHDT, CDR2 YYEEEE. Trimming cost V 4 bases and J 8 bases, with 9 bases left between them. CDR3 sequence (DNA): TGTGCCAGCAGCGCAAGAAGGGGCTACACCTTC. This encodes CASSARRGYTF.

The gene calls are TRBV7-9 and TRBJ1-4; D not certain. This CDR3 comprises 13 residues. Deletions cut 6 bases from V and 4 bases from J, with 9 bases between. CDR1 is SEHNR, CDR2 FQNEAQ, per germline (reference sequence). DNA of the CDR3: TGTGCCAGCAGACCCTCCGGTAATGAAAAACTGTTTTTT. Residues: CASRPSGNEKLFF.

In its sample, this clonotype was seen a few times. The DNA for the CDR3 is TGTGCCAGCAGCCAAGAAGGGCGGGGAGTCACAGATACGCAGTATTTT. Protein product: CASSQEGRGVTDTQYF. V usage is TRBV3-1 and J usage is TRBJ2-3, with D perhaps TRBD2 (6 bases). There are 16 residues in the CDR3. Trimming stripped 0 bases from V and 2 bases from J, with 12 bases between. Germline V gene data show CDR1 as LGHDT and CDR2 as YNNKEL (reference sequence).

The genes are TRBV30 and TRBJ2-1; TRBD1 matches at 7 bases. J was trimmed by 4 bases and V by 3 bases; bases with no gene match: 6. The CDR3 is 14 residues long. Germline values: CDR1 GTSNPN, CDR2 SVGIG (reference sequence). The CDR3 DNA reads as TGTGCCTGGAGAGCCGGGACAGCTTACAATGAGCAGTTCTTC. This codes for CAWRAGTAYNEQFF.

In this sample, this clonotype turned up a few times. This chain connects TRBV20-1 to TRBJ2-5; TRBD2 agrees at 15 bases. Germline V gene lookup returns CDR1 DFQATT and CDR2 SNEGSKA (reference sequence). The CDR3 totals 15 residues. J was trimmed by 7 bases and V by 2 bases; bases with no gene match: 5. CDR3 loop: CSARPGTSGGWTQYF. The CDR3, as DNA: TGCAGTGCTAGACCCGGGACTAGCGGGGGGTGGACCCAGTACTTC.

V and J are TRBV12-3 or TRBV12-4 and TRBJ2-3, with TRBD1 identical over 8 bases. The CDR3 spans 16 residues. The ends lost 2 bases at V and 7 bases at J; junction bases unmatched: 11. The CDR3 reads CASSLRQGQALNTQYF. For the CDR3, the DNA is TGTGCCAGCAGTTTAAGGCAGGGACAGGCATTAAATACGCAGTATTTT.

This chain joins TRBV6-6 and TRBJ2-5; 9 bases are a match to TRBD2. The V and J ends lost 0 bases and 3 bases, in that order; junction bases with no gene match: 8. The CDR3 covers 17 residues. CDR1 MNHNY and CDR2 SVGAGI come from the germline V gene (reference sequence). The CDR3 sequence is CASSYSRAGGGKETQYF. CDR3 DNA: TGTGCCAGCAGTTACTCGAGGGCGGGGGGGGGCAAAGAGACCCAGTACTTC.

This clonotype was counted a few times. The gene calls are TRBV6-1 and TRBJ2-5, with D uncertain. The V gene's germline CDR1 is MNHNS and CDR2 SASEGT. Trimming removed 4 bases from V and 3 bases from J, with 18 bases in between. This CDR3 is built from 16 residues. The CDR3 DNA is TGTGCCAGCAGTGTAGGGTACGGCTCCGCGAAAGAGACCCAGTACTTC. Translation: CASSVGYGSAKETQYF.